These T cell receptor beta chains were read from a single sample in a study of CD8 T cells in Susac syndrome. Via MiXCR, TCRdb re-called the immunoSEQ multiplex PCR reads, giving one row per CDR3 protein. This sample has some 190,000 distinct CDR3 sequences, with about 95% found just once. The source material was CD4+ T cells from PBMCs. Receptors were obtained from a human donor in good health. Each CDR3 is given with its conserved first and last residue. D genes are given only for firm matches. A clone size is listed for some rows: how often the clone was seen (once, few, many), or a class if it is expanded.

cdr3_nt cdr3_aa j_call v_call clone_size d_call
TGCGCCAGCAGCCACCCTAGCGGGAAGTTGGCAGATACGCAGTATTTT CASSHPSGKLADTQYF TRBJ2-3 TRBV4-1 NA TRBD2
TGCAGCGGTCAAATGGGGAGAGAGACCCAGTACTTC CSGQMGRETQYF TRBJ2-5 TRBV29-1 NA NA
TGTGCCAGCAGCTTAACGGGGAAGAACGAGCAGTACTTC CASSLTGKNEQYF TRBJ2-7 TRBV7-9 NA NA
TGCAGCGTTGTTGCCCCGGGGCGGGCGGACGAGCAGTACTTC CSVVAPGRADEQYF TRBJ2-7 TRBV29-1 NA NA
TGTGCCACCAGCAGAGGAGCGGCTGGATTACTACAAGAGACCCAGTACTTC CATSRGAAGLLQETQYF TRBJ2-5 TRBV15 NA NA
TGTGCCAGCAGTGATCAACAGGGGAACTCCTACGAGCAGTACTTC CASSDQQGNSYEQYF TRBJ2-7 TRBV25-1 NA TRBD1
TGTGCCAGCAGCCAAGGATCGCGGTTTGAAGCTTTCTTT CASSQGSRFEAFF TRBJ1-1 TRBV3-1 NA NA
TGCAGTGCTAGAAGGGGGCTGAACAATCAGCCCCAGCATTTT CSARRGLNNQPQHF TRBJ1-5 TRBV20-1 NA TRBD1
TGTGCCAGCAGTATACGGACAGGGACTAACTATGGCTACACCTTC CASSIRTGTNYGYTF TRBJ1-2 TRBV27 few TRBD1
TGTGCCAGCTCTCCACCCACAGGTGATCTCTACAATGAGCAGTTCTTC CASSPPTGDLYNEQFF TRBJ2-1 TRBV18 NA NA
TGTGCCAGCAGCCGGGCTAGCGGAAACAATGAGCAGTTCTTC CASSRASGNNEQFF TRBJ2-1 TRBV3-1 NA TRBD2
TGTGCCAGCAGCCCGAAACAGGGGTTAGGCTACACCTTC CASSPKQGLGYTF TRBJ1-2 TRBV7-2 NA TRBD1
TGTGCCAGCAGTCCCGGGGTAGCCTCTAACTATGGCTACACCTTC CASSPGVASNYGYTF TRBJ1-2 TRBV12-3/TRBV12-4 once NA
TGTGCCAGTACAGGCAGCTTCCAAGAGACCCAGTACTTC CASTGSFQETQYF TRBJ2-5 TRBV19 NA NA
TGTGCCAGCAGAATCCGAGCTAGCACAGATACGCAGTATTTT CASRIRASTDTQYF TRBJ2-3 TRBV11-2 once NA
TGTGCCAGCAGCTTAGTAGTAGAGACCCAGTACTTC CASSLVVETQYF TRBJ2-5 TRBV7-2 NA NA
TGTGCCACCAGTGACCCTCCGGGAGCTCGAGGACTAGCGGAGCAGTTCTTC CATSDPPGARGLAEQFF TRBJ2-1 TRBV24-1 NA TRBD2
TGTGCCAGCTCACCCCTCGCCGGACCTAGCACAGATACGCAGTATTTT CASSPLAGPSTDTQYF TRBJ2-3 TRBV18 NA NA
TGCGCCAGCAGTCGATCGGGGGGAGAACGGCAAGAGACCCAGTACTTC CASSRSGGERQETQYF TRBJ2-5 TRBV4-1 NA TRBD2
TGCAGCGTCTTGGACAGGTCCGAGACCCAGTACTTC CSVLDRSETQYF TRBJ2-5 TRBV29-1 NA TRBD1
TGCAGTGCTGCCGATTGGAATCAGCCCCAGCATTTT CSAADWNQPQHF TRBJ1-5 TRBV20-1 NA NA
TGCAGCGTTACCCTTGGGGCGGGCGGAAACACCATATATTTT CSVTLGAGGNTIYF TRBJ1-3 TRBV29-1 NA NA
TGTGCCAGCAGGAACGGACCTCACAATGAGCAGTTCTTC CASRNGPHNEQFF TRBJ2-1 TRBV6-5 NA NA
TGTGCCACCTCCCCGGGGGGTACGAACACCGGGGAGCTGTTTTTT CATSPGGTNTGELFF TRBJ2-2 TRBV19 once TRBD2
TGCGCCAGCATCGGCAGGCGAGACTCCTACGAGCAGTACTTC CASIGRRDSYEQYF TRBJ2-7 TRBV10-2 NA NA
TGTGCCAGCAGTGAAGGACAGGGGTATGGGGAGACCCAGTACTTC CASSEGQGYGETQYF TRBJ2-5 TRBV25-1 NA TRBD1
TGTGCCAGCAGCCAAGCAGGGGCGCTGGAGCAGTACTTC CASSQAGALEQYF TRBJ2-7 TRBV3-1 NA NA
TGTGCCAGCAGCCCGACCCAGGGGACGGGCGATACGCAGTATTTT CASSPTQGTGDTQYF TRBJ2-3 TRBV7-9 NA NA